Here is one T cell receptor (beta chain) with its context. What it binds is not known. This sample is drawn from a study of post-analysis software for immune sequencing data. Broader study findings: Higher frequency in patients than in controls was seen for about five TRBV segments, with TRBV5-6, TRBV5-1 and TRBV20-1 among them. There was significantly lower normalized Chao1 diversity in multiple sclerosis patients than in controls.

Prepared TCR beta cDNA libraries contained unique molecular identifiers. There were 1 to 10 million T cells, and about 540,000 cDNA molecules came from them. Using its own MiXCR run on the PCR reads, TCRdb lists one record per CDR3 protein. The table records 750,000 to 900,000 distinct CDR3 sequences, about 43% of them present only once. Germline V gene lookup returns CDR1 ENHRY and CDR2 SYGVKD. J gave up 7 bases and V 4 bases, and 11 bases lay outside the gene matches. This CDR3 comprises 16 residues. The rearrangement links TRBV10-3 to TRBJ2-5, with 11 positions matching TRBD1. The receptor's source is a girl aged 10-17 years with multiple sclerosis. Sequenced: blood. Written as DNA, the CDR3 is TGTGCCATCAGTGGAGGTGGACAGGGGGCTTGGGGGACCCAGTACTTC. It is translated as CAISGGGQGAWGTQYF.